These 14 T cell receptor beta chains share one sample of origin, sequenced in a study of shared clonotypes between healthy human individuals. Generated by immunoSEQ multiplex PCR, the TCRdb table keeps only in-frame clones and is missing some. The sample yields about 1.1 million clones, about 72% seen once. Sequenced: memory CD4+ T cells from PBMCs. The subset: CD45RA-negative fraction. The source is a man in his late teens or twenties in good health. Some clones in this sample may be carry-over from other donors' samples.

Notes on this clone: Other DNA sequences from this sample encode an identical CDR3 as well. This chain connects TRBV7-2 to TRBJ2-5; D call uncertain. The CDR3 loop spans 10 amino acids. Deletions cut 5 bases from V and 6 bases from J, with 4 bases between. Germline V gives CDR1 SGHTA, CDR2 FQGNSA. The CDR3 nucleotides read TGTGCCAGCAGCCTAAAGACCCAGTACTTC. Translation: CASSLKTQYF. Full variable domain (rest looked up from reference TRBV7-2 and TRBJ2-5): GAGVSQSPSNKVTEKGKDVELRCDPISGHTALYWYRQSLGQGLEFLIYFQGNSAPDKSGLPSDRFSAERTGGSVSTLTIQRTQQEDSAVYLCASSLKTQYFGPGTRLLVL.

The gene calls are TRBV28 and TRBJ2-7, with TRBD1 matching 9 bases. Trimming removed 8 bases from V and 3 bases from J; junction bases left unmatched: 8. The length of the CDR3 is 14 residues. Per germline, CDR1 MDHEN and CDR2 SYDVKM. The CDR3 coding sequence is TGTGCCAGCCAACCGGGACAGGGTGTCTACGAGCAGTACTTC. It codes for CASQPGQGVYEQYF.

By share, this clone ranks as medium-sized. The chain carries TRBV5-1 and TRBJ1-3; 11 positions match TRBD1. CDR1 and CDR2 from the germline V gene are SGHRS and YFSETQ. Losses at the gene ends were 0 bases for V and 4 bases for J; bases not matched to a gene: 6. The CDR3 length is 17 residues. The CDR3 is CASSLGGQGAKGNTIYF. DNA of the CDR3: TGCGCCAGCAGCTTGGGAGGACAGGGGGCGAAAGGAAACACCATATATTTT.

The CDR3 protein is CASSLDRGTQETQYF. DNA for the CDR3: TGTGCCAGCAGTTTAGATCGTGGGACCCAAGAGACCCAGTACTTC. The gene calls are TRBV27 and TRBJ2-5, with D perhaps matching TRBD1 or TRBD2 (5 bases each). The CDR3 is 15 amino acids. Looked up from germline, CDR1 is MNHEY and CDR2 is SMNVEV (reference sequence). Trimming removed 2 bases from V and 1 base from J, with 11 bases in between.

The sample holds a few counts of this clone. The chain employs TRBV30 and TRBJ2-6, with D uncertain. This CDR3 is 11 amino acids long. Trimming removed 0 bases at V and 12 bases at J, with 6 bases between. The germline V gene has CDR1 GTSNPN and CDR2 SVGIG (reference sequence). The CDR3 protein is CAWSVIGVLTF. In nucleotides, the CDR3 is TGTGCCTGGAGTGTAATCGGCGTCCTGACTTTC.

The J gene is TRBJ2-1, the V gene TRBV18; 14 bases match TRBD2. V dropped 1 base and J dropped 8; count of bases not matched to a gene: 7. Germline V gene data show CDR1 as KGHSH and CDR2 as LQKENI. The CDR3 has 17 residues. The CDR3 reads CASSPRGLAGGGDEQFF. CDR3 sequence (DNA): TGTGCCAGCTCACCACGCGGACTAGCGGGAGGAGGCGATGAGCAGTTCTTC.

This chain links TRBV4-1 with TRBJ1-3; D remains ambiguous. Trimming took 3 bases from V and 2 from J, leaving 5 bases between them. Germline V lookup: CDR1 MGHRA, CDR2 YSYEKL. This CDR3 spans 13 amino acids. The CDR3 reads CASSQIAGNTIYF. The CDR3 DNA sequence: TGCGCCAGCAGCCAGATTGCTGGAAACACCATATATTTT.

This chain connects TRBV14 to TRBJ1-1; 7 bases agree with TRBD1. CDR1 SGHDN and CDR2 FVKESK come from the germline V gene. V shed 4 bases, J shed 6 bases, and the junction held 11 bases outside the gene matches. This CDR3 comprises 15 residues. The CDR3 DNA reads as TGTGCCAGCAGCCTCTCCGACAGGGAGGGCGCTGAAGCTTTCTTT. Translated: CASSLSDREGAEAFF. Full variable domain (remainder filled in from reference TRBV14 and TRBJ1-1): EAGVTQFPSHSVIEKGQTVTLRCDPISGHDNLYWYRRVMGKEIKFLLHFVKESKQDESGMPNNRFLAERTGGTYSTLKVQPAELEDSGVYFCASSLSDREGAEAFFGQGTRLTVV.

V gene TRBV28 combines with J gene TRBJ2-7; 8 bases fit TRBD1. CDR1 is MDHEN and CDR2 is SYDVKM in the germline V gene. The CDR3 is 14 amino acids. The V and J ends lost 6 bases and 3 bases, in that order; junction bases with no gene match: 7. The CDR3 loop is CASSQRTGRYEQYF. The CDR3 bases are TGTGCCAGCAGCCAACGGACAGGGCGCTACGAGCAGTACTTC.

The chain recombines TRBV21-1 with TRBJ2-7; the table's D call, TRBD1, has no DNA check behind it. TRBV21-1 corresponds to a pseudogene. This CDR3 comprises 17 residues. The CDR3 loop reads CASSPKRGQAETYEQYF. The CDR3 region has the DNA TGTGCCAGCAGCCCTAAACGGGGACAGGCGGAAACCTACGAGCAGTACTTC.

The chain employs TRBV5-1 and TRBJ1-4; 9 bases are a match to TRBD1. Germline V lookup: CDR1 SGHRS, CDR2 YFSETQ. Losses at the gene ends were 4 bases for V and 8 bases for J; bases not matched to a gene: 12. This CDR3 has 16 amino acids. The CDR3 DNA sequence: TGCGCCAGCAGCCGTAACTCGGGACAGGGAGGCGAAAAACTGTTTTTT. Amino acid sequence: CASSRNSGQGGEKLFF.

The chain carries TRBV4-2 and TRBJ2-1, with 15 bases matching TRBD2. Trimming cost V 4 bases and J 4 bases; bases outside gene matches: 8. Germline values: CDR1 LGHNA, CDR2 YNFKEQ. There are 18 residues in the CDR3. The CDR3 nucleotides read TGTGCCAGCAGCCGGTCTTCCGGGACTAGCGGGAGGTACAATGAGCAGTTCTTC. This sequence encodes CASSRSSGTSGRYNEQFF.

V and J are TRBV5-1 and TRBJ2-5; no clear D gene. From germline, CDR1 is SGHRS and CDR2 YFSETQ. There are 14 residues in the CDR3. The ends were cut back, 4 bases at V and 2 bases at J, with 12 bases in the middle. The CDR3 region is CASSQRLPQETQYF. DNA of the CDR3: TGCGCCAGCAGCCAGCGTCTACCTCAAGAGACCCAGTACTTC.

Note on this clone: It may be a read error: a sequence one base away is much more abundant. This chain connects TRBV6-5 to TRBJ2-6; unclear D gene. V shed 6 bases and J shed 2 bases, with 5 bases lying between them. The CDR3 loop spans 13 amino acids. CDR1 MNHEY and CDR2 SVGAGI come from the germline V gene. The CDR3 protein is CASSLAGANVLTF. The CDR3 DNA reads TGTGCCAGCAGCTTGGCTGGGGCCAACGTCCTGACTTTC.